This T cell receptor (beta chain) was captured in a study of blood T cells in healthy people across ages. V lost 3 bases to trimming and J lost 2 bases; unmatched junction nucleotides: 9. Germline CDR1 and CDR2: KGHDR and SFDVKD. This CDR3 comprises 17 residues. Alongside a J-beta primer mix, a sample-barcoded 5' primer served in a second PCR lasting about 7 to 12 cycles. Tagging of each cDNA molecule was performed by a template-switch adaptor with 12 random nucleotides. TCRdb re-analysed the 5' RACE reads in MiXCR, keeping a single row per CDR3 protein. The sample has approximately 800,000 distinct CDR3 sequences; approximately 60% are singletons. Notes on the study in general: A strong correlation was seen between TCR beta diversity and naive T cell percentage. Comparison with aged donors showed that long-lived donors had more naive CD4+ cells and higher diversity.

This clonotype was recorded a few times. What it binds is not known. This TCR was recovered from a man aged 40-50 years in good health. This rearrangement joins TRBV24-1 to TRBJ2-1, with 7 bases identical to TRBD1. Sequences were obtained from blood. The chain's CDR3 is CATSDNWGQYTYNEQFF. For the CDR3, the DNA is TGTGCCACCAGTGATAATTGGGGACAGTATACCTACAATGAGCAGTTCTTC.